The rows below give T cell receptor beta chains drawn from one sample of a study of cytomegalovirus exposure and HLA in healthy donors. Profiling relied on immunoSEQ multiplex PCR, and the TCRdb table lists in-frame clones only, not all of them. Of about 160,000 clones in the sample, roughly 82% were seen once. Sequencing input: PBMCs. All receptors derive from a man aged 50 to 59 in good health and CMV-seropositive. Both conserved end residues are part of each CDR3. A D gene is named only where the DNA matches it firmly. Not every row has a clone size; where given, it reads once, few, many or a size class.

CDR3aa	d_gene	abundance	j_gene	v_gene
CASSLVEGLNYGYTF	-	-	TRBJ1-2	TRBV28
CASSPPLASQETQYF	-	-	TRBJ2-5	TRBV5-5
CASSTTTVLNTEAFF	-	-	TRBJ1-1	TRBV6-4
CASTGALYGYTF	-	few	TRBJ1-2	TRBV19
CASSLTMGLTDTQYF	-	-	TRBJ2-3	TRBV9
CASSSSGGALEQYF	TRBD2	-	TRBJ2-7	TRBV7-2
CASSVPQGSWYGYTF	-	-	TRBJ1-2	TRBV6-1
CASRRQRGNSPLHF	-	-	TRBJ1-6	TRBV28
CASTKGGLAATDTQYF	-	-	TRBJ2-3	TRBV7-9
CATSRVGTEAFF	-	few	TRBJ1-1	TRBV6-6
CASRGQGEVEKLFF	TRBD1	-	TRBJ1-4	TRBV28
CASSSMSRNIQYF	-	-	TRBJ2-4	TRBV6-1
CASSLVEISEQFF	-	-	TRBJ2-1	TRBV5-6
CASSLPLATSNQPQHF	-	once	TRBJ1-5	TRBV28
CASSHRTSGRDFSYEQYF	TRBD2	-	TRBJ2-7	TRBV18
CASSASPLYNSPLHF	-	few	TRBJ1-6	TRBV2
CASSSQGQDNQPQHF	TRBD1	-	TRBJ1-5	TRBV5-6
CASSPSLGARDGQFF	-	-	TRBJ2-1	TRBV7-9